This TCR beta chain was recorded in a study of PD-L1 blockade in urothelial cancer listed by TCRdb under 2017. Some background on the complete study: All patients started therapy in the mid-2010s and received atezolizumab 1,200 mg intravenously every 3 weeks. The study was an exploratory multi-omic analysis of somatic, immune and clinical correlates of response to PD-L1 blockade with atezolizumab in urothelial cancer. About 85% of the roughly 29 patients were males with bladder-origin urothelial cancer, and 18 of 29 reported a prior smoking history. Durable clinical benefit was achieved by nine patients but not by the remaining 20. In the same patients, pretreatment tumors underwent whole exome sequencing and RNA sequencing in addition to TCR sequencing. Progression-free survival longer than 6 months counted as durable clinical benefit, and TCR features were additionally tested against both progression-free and overall survival. Around 30 patients had pretreatment blood TCR-seq, around 25 had at least one posttreatment blood collection, and around 25 had tumor TCR-seq. Patients had an ECOG performance status of 0 or 1 and had received between 0 and 3 prior chemotherapy regimens. Pretreatment tumor samples, along with matched peripheral blood serially collected before and after atezolizumab treatment, were subjected to TCR sequencing. A median of 141,255 T cells and approximately 83,000 unique TCRs was obtained from blood samples, and a median clonality of approximately 0.08 was observed. Blood samples were analyzed at two time points: 3 weeks after treatment start (second dose) and 6 weeks after treatment start. The research as a whole found: Improved progression-free and overall survival was associated with having pretreatment peripheral blood TCR clonality below the median. Because the sample size was small (n ≈ 27) and many exploratory analyses were performed, the results are intended to be hypothesis-generating. At 3 weeks after the start of treatment, tumor-associated TCR clones in peripheral blood had expanded more in patients with durable benefit (n of about 20, p = 0.022).

Synthetic TCR analog templates were spiked into each PCR so that absolute template abundance could be estimated from read counts. TCRbeta CDR3 regions were amplified from genomic DNA with bias-controlled V and J gene primers using the immunoSEQ assay. Sequencing of rearranged TCRbeta segments was performed at approximately 20X coverage. From the authors' description of their analysis: Sequencing errors were corrected by clustering and CDR3s were annotated against IMGT to assign V, D and J genes. Only productive TCRbeta rearrangements were used in downstream analyses, excluding out-of-frame or stop-codon sequences. Clonality was computed as one minus Shannon entropy normalized by the log of the number of unique productive sequences. Clones differing between time points or between blood and tumor were identified using Fisher's exact test with Benjamini-Hochberg correction, with an adjusted p below 0.01 applied as the threshold. TCRdb stores this immuneACCESS table with in-frame sequences only. Part of the clones is absent; in the studies checked, under half of the shortfall reflects unresolved V genes, and no reason is known for the rest. V and J calls and clone size are copied from that table; D and trimming were computed from the DNA. Counted in this sample were tens of thousands of clones; around 83% of them appeared once. The ten largest clones capture around a tenth of the sample.

About this clone: The antigen it recognizes is unknown. No base-level quality is on record; no much larger clone is a single base apart.

The germline V gene provides CDR1 MNHNS and CDR2 SASEGT. CDR3 length: 20 amino acids, cysteine to phenylalanine. The CDR3 DNA has 60 bases and is translated from base 1. V drops 4 bases and J drops 0 bases, leaving 25 bases in between. The time point label here, explained by the study, means: pretreatment peripheral blood. The cohort comprised 25 to 35 patients with locally advanced or metastatic urothelial carcinoma treated at Memorial Sloan Kettering on a trial protocol. Peripheral blood mononuclear cells were collected from each patient pretreatment and during treatment, giving between 1 and 8 total time points per patient. The Qiagen DNeasy Blood extraction kit was used to purify genomic DNA from total PBMCs and from tumor samples. PBMCs were collected pretreatment and during treatment, and were isolated and stored as previously described.

Material: PBMCs, obtained around atezolizumab (anti-PD-L1) treatment. The rearranged chain carries TRBV6-1 and TRBJ2-4; possibly the D gene is TRBD1, per 6 matching bases. This TCR came from a woman between 70 and 85 years old with urothelial cancer. The nucleotide sequence reads TGTGCCAGCAGTGTGTCCGACAGGCATGCATCGAGAATAGCCAAAAACATTCAGTACTTC. It is translated as CASSVSDRHASRIAKNIQYF.